The 14 T cell receptor beta chains presented below share a single source sample, sequenced in a study of Ad26.COV2.S vaccination and SARS-CoV-2 variants. Data came from immunoSEQ multiplex PCR; TCRdb stores just in-frame clones and leaves some out. This sample has 350,000 to 450,000 clones; around 92% occur once, and the top ten carry 3.9%. Material: peripheral blood, obtained after recovery from COVID-19. The receptors were gathered from a human donor who had recovered from COVID-19.

This clone was seen just once. This sequence joins TRBV15 and TRBJ1-2; D call uncertain. Germline values: CDR1 LNHNV, CDR2 YYDKDF (reference sequence). The CDR3 consists of 13 residues. V lost 5 bases and J 0 bases, leaving 7 bases between the germline ends. The CDR3 region is CATSHRTNYGYTF. The CDR3 region has the DNA TGTGCCACCAGCCATAGAACTAACTATGGCTACACCTTC.

The chain joins TRBV10-3 to TRBJ1-1; maybe TRBD1 (6 bases). Germline assignment: CDR1 ENHRY and CDR2 SYGVKD. Between the trimmed V and J ends, which lost 6 bases and 2 bases, there was a span of 19 bases. The CDR3 contains 16 residues. CDR3 region: CAISAATGTSNTEAFF. The CDR3 DNA follows: TGTGCCATCAGCGCAGCTACAGGGACCTCTAACACTGAAGCTTTCTTT.

This chain connects TRBV10-3 to TRBJ2-5; D may be TRBD2 (6 bases). CDR1 is ENHRY, CDR2 SYGVKD, per germline. This CDR3 spans 13 amino acids. The ends were cut back, 7 bases at V and 0 bases at J, with 9 bases in the middle. The CDR3 nucleotides read TGTGCCATCAAAGGCGGGGACCAAGAGACCCAGTACTTC. Translation gives CAIKGGDQETQYF.

The chain carries TRBV3-1 (or the pseudogene TRBV3-2) and TRBJ2-4, with 10 bases aligning to TRBD1. V trimming: 5 bases; J trimming: 9 bases; junction bases outside the gene matches: 10. CDR3 length equals 15 residues. Germline CDR1 and CDR2: LGHDT and YNNKEL (reference sequence). DNA of the CDR3: TGTGCCAGCAGCGAAGGGGGGACAGGGGTTAGCATTCAGTACTTC. It specifies CASSEGGTGVSIQYF.

This clone was seen only a few times. This chain links TRBV7-6 with TRBJ2-7, with 9 positions matching TRBD1. The CDR3 covers 16 residues. CDR1 and CDR2 from the germline V gene are SGHVS and FNYEAQ. Trimming removed 1 base from V and 0 bases from J; junction bases left unmatched: 4. Here the CDR3 DNA reads TGTGCCAGCAGCTTAGGGACAGGGGAAAGCTCCTACGAGCAGTACTTC. Translated, it gives CASSLGTGESSYEQYF.

The chain recombines TRBV9 with TRBJ2-2, with 12 bases lining up with TRBD2. The CDR3 consists of 17 residues. The trim removed 3 bases at V and 1 base at J, leaving 4 bases unmatched. Germline CDR1 is SGDLS and CDR2 is YYNGEE. This CDR3 reads CASSAALAGGNTGELFF. For the CDR3, the DNA is TGTGCCAGCAGCGCCGCACTAGCGGGGGGGAACACCGGGGAGCTGTTTTTT. Full variable domain (rest looked up from reference TRBV9 and TRBJ2-2): DSGVTQTPKHLITATGQRVTLRCSPRSGDLSVYWYQQSLDQGLQFLIQYYNGEERAKGNILERFSAQQFPDLHSELNLSSLELGDSALYFCASSAALAGGNTGELFFGEGSRLTVL.

Remarks on this clone: Relative to the germline gene, one junction end is altered; a read error may explain this. The V call is TRBV7-7, the J call TRBJ2-2; D is perhaps TRBD1 (6 bases). Per the germline V gene, CDR1 is SSHAT and CDR2 is FNYEAQ (reference sequence). CDR3 length: 14 residues. The CDR3 region has the DNA TGTGCTAGCAGCTCTTACAGGGATCACGGGGAGCTGTTTTTT. Translated: CASSSYRDHGELFF. Full variable domain (rest looked up from reference TRBV7-7 and TRBJ2-2): GAGVSQSPRYKVTKRGQDVTLRCDPISSHATLYWYQQALGQGPEFLTYFNYEAQPDKSGLPSDRFSAERPEGSISTLTIQRTEQRDSAMYRCASSSYRDHGELFFGEGSRLTVL.

The rearrangement uses TRBV7-9 and TRBJ2-7, with 7 bases that match TRBD1. Germline V CDR1 and CDR2: SEHNR, FQNEAQ (reference sequence). This CDR3 spans 15 amino acids. With V trimmed by 4 bases and J by 5 bases, 11 bases remained unmatched. The CDR3 DNA is TGTGCCAGCAGCTCTTCCGGGACAGAGGCGAACGAGCAGTACTTC. This encodes CASSSSGTEANEQYF.

V and J are TRBV5-1 and TRBJ2-2; 7 bases are shared with TRBD1. This CDR3 has 20 amino acids. V trimming: 3 bases; J trimming: 0 bases; junction bases outside the gene matches: 17. Germline assignment: CDR1 SGHRS and CDR2 YFSETQ. The CDR3 reads CASSSTRGTAKLANTGELFF. The CDR3 DNA sequence: TGCGCCAGCAGCTCGACAAGAGGGACAGCGAAACTTGCGAACACCGGGGAGCTGTTTTTT.

V and J are TRBV30 and TRBJ1-5; D is perhaps TRBD1 (5 bases). Per the germline V gene, CDR1 is GTSNPN and CDR2 is SVGIG (reference sequence). The CDR3 covers 15 residues. Trimming pared 4 bases from V and 1 base from J, leaving 14 bases between. The CDR3 nucleotides are TGTGCCTGGATCCGCCGGGACGAAAGCAATCAGCCCCAGCATTTT. It encodes CAWIRRDESNQPQHF.

J is TRBJ1-4 and V is TRBV9, with TRBD1 identical over 7 bases. The germline V gene has CDR1 SGDLS and CDR2 YYNGEE. CDR3 size: 15 residues. Trimming at V came to 0 bases and at J to 8 bases, leaving 7 bases not matched to a gene. The CDR3 bases are TGTGCCAGCAGCGTAGGGGGACAGTTCGAGGAAAAACTGTTTTTT. It specifies CASSVGGQFEEKLFF. Drawing the rest from reference TRBV9 and TRBJ1-4, the complete variable domain is DSGVTQTPKHLITATGQRVTLRCSPRSGDLSVYWYQQSLDQGLQFLIQYYNGEERAKGNILERFSAQQFPDLHSELNLSSLELGDSALYFCASSVGGQFEEKLFFGSGTQLSVL.

The chain carries TRBV24-1 and TRBJ1-5; TRBD1 agrees at 8 bases. The CDR3 consists of 15 residues. Trimming took 4 bases from V and 6 from J; bases not matched to a gene: 7. Germline loops: CDR1 KGHDR, CDR2 SFDVKD. The CDR3 DNA is TGTGCCACCAGTGAAACGGACAGGGCCCGTCAGCCCCAGCATTTT. Protein product: CATSETDRARQPQHF.

The V gene is TRBV6-1, the J gene TRBJ1-6; no clear D. The CDR3 is 15 amino acids. CDR1 is MNHNS, CDR2 SASEGT, per germline. V was trimmed by 3 bases and J by 8 bases, leaving 14 bases between them. CDR3 in amino acids: CASSEGGSSYSPLHF. CDR3 nucleotides: TGTGCCAGCAGTGAGGGCGGGTCCTCTTATTCACCCCTCCACTTT.

About this clone: The sample carries other DNA sequences with the same CDR3. The V gene is TRBV5-1, the J gene TRBJ1-1, with 8 bases that match TRBD1. V lost 3 bases and J lost 1; bases outside the gene matches: 2. Germline lookup yields CDR1 SGHRS and CDR2 YFSETQ. The CDR3 runs 14 residues. The CDR3 sequence: CASSSGTGNTEAFF. The CDR3 nucleotides are TGCGCCAGCAGCTCCGGGACAGGGAACACTGAAGCTTTCTTT.